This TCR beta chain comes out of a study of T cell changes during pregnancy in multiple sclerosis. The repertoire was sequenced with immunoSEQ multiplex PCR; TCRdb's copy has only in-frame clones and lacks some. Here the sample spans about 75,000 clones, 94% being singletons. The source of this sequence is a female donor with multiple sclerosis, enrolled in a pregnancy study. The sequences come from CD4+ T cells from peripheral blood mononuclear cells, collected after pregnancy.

This CDR3 reads CASSFGTGVLNTEAFF. The CDR3 DNA is TGCGCCAGCAGCTTTGGGACAGGGGTCTTGAACACTGAAGCTTTCTTT. The V call is TRBV5-1, the J call TRBJ1-1; 10 bases match TRBD1. The CDR3 totals 16 residues. CDR1 is SGHRS, CDR2 YFSETQ, per germline. Germline trimming cut 2 bases from V and 0 bases from J; bases unmatched to any gene: 4.